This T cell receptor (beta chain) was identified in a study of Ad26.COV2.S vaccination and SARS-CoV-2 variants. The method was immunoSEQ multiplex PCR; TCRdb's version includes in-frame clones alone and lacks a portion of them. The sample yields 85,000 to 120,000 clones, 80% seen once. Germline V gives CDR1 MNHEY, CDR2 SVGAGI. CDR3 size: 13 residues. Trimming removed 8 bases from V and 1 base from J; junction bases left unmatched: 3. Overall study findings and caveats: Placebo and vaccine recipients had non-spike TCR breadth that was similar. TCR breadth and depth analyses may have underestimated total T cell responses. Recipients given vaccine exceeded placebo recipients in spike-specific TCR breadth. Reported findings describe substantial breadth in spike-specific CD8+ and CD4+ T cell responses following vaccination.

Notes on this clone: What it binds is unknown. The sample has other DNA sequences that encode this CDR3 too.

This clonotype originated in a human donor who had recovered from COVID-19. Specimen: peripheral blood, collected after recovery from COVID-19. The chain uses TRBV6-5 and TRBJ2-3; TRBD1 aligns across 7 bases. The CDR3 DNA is TGTGCCAGCCGCACAGGGGGCACAGATACGCAGTATTTT. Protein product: CASRTGGTDTQYF.